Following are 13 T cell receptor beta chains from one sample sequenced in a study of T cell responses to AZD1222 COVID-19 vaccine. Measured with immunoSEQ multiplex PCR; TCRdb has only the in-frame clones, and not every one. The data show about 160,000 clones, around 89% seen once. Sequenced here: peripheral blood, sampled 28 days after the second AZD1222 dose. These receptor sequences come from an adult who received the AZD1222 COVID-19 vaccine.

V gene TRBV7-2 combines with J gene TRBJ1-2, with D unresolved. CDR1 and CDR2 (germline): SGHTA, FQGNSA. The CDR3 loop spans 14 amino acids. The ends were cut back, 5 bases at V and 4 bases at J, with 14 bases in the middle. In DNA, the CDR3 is TGTGCCAGCAGCCCGCTGGGCGGGTTCTATGGCTACACCTTC. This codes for CASSPLGGFYGYTF.

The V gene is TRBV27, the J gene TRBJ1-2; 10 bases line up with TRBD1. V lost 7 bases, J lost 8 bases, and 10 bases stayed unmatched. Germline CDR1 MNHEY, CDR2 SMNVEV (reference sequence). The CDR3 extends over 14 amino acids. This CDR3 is CASTPTGGALGYTF. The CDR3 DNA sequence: TGTGCCAGCACCCCGACAGGGGGCGCGTTAGGCTACACCTTC.

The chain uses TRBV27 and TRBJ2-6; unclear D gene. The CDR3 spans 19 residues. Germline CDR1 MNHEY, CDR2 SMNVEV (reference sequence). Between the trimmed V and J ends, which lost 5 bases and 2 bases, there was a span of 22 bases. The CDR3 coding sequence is TGTGCCAGCAGTCCCCGGCCAGCAAGCACTTTTGCTGGGGCCAACGTCCTGACTTTC. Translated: CASSPRPASTFAGANVLTF.

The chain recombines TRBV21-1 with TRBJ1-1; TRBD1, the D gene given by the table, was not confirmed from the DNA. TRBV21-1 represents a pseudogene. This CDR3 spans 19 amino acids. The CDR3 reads CASSKGPSTPPTGYTEAFF. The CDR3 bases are TGTGCCAGCAGCAAAGGCCCCTCAACTCCTCCTACAGGGTACACTGAAGCTTTCTTT.

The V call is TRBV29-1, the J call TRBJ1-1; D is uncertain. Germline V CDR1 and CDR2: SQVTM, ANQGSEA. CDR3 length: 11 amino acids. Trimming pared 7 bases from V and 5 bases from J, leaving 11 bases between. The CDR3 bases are TGCAGCGGTAACCGGGATACTGAAGCTTTCTTT. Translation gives CSGNRDTEAFF. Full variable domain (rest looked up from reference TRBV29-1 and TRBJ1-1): SAVISQKPSRDICQRGTSLTIQCQVDSQVTMMFWYRQQPGQSLTLIATANQGSEATYESGFVIDKFPISRPNLTFSTLTVSNMSPEDSSIYLCSGNRDTEAFFGQGTRLTVV.

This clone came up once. In DNA form, the CDR3 reads TGTGCCAGCAGCTTAGCAAGCCCTGAGGGCGAGCAGTACTTC. It specifies CASSLASPEGEQYF. The V call is TRBV7-2, the J call TRBJ2-7, with a tentative D call TRBD2 (5 bases). Germline V gives CDR1 SGHTA, CDR2 FQGNSA. Trimming removed 0 bases from V and 6 bases from J, with 12 bases in between. The CDR3 contains 14 residues.

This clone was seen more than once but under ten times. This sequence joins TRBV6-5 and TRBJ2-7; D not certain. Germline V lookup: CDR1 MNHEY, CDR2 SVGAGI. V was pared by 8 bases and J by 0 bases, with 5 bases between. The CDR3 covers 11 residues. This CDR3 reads CASFSSYEQYF. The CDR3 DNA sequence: TGTGCCAGCTTCAGCTCCTACGAGCAGTACTTC.

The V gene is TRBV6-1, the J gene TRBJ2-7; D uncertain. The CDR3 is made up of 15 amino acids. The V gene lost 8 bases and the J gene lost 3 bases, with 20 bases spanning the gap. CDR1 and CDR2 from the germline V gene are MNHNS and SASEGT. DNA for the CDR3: TGTGCCAGCGGAGCAGAAACTCAGATGTACTACGAGCAGTACTTC. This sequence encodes CASGAETQMYYEQYF.

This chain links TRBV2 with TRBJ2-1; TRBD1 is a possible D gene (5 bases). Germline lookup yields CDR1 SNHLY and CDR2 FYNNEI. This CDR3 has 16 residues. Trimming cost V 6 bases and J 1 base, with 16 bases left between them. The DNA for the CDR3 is TGTGCCAGCAGATCCGCAGGGTCTAGTTCCTACAATGAGCAGTTCTTC. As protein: CASRSAGSSSYNEQFF.

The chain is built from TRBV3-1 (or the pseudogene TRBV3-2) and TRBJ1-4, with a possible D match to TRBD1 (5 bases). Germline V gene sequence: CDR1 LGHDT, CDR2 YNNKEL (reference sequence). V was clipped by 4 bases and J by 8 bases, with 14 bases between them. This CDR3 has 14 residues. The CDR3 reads CASSLTGTQEKLFF. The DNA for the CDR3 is TGTGCCAGCAGCCTTACCGGGACGCAAGAAAAACTGTTTTTT.

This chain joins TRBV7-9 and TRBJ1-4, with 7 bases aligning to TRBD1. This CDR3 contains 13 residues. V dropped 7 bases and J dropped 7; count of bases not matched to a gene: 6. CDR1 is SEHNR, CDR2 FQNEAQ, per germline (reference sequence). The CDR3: CASIAGGVEKLFF. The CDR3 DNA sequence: TGTGCCAGCATCGCAGGGGGAGTTGAAAAACTGTTTTTT.

CDR3 protein: CASSARQGRGKLFF. The CDR3 bases are TGTGCCAGCAGCGCCCGACAGGGGCGGGGAAAACTGTTTTTT. The chain uses TRBV9 and TRBJ1-4; 8 nucleotides line up with TRBD1. J lost 10 bases, V lost 3 bases, and 8 bases had no gene match. The germline CDR1 and CDR2 sequences are SGDLS and YYNGEE. CDR3 length equals 14 residues. The full variable domain, in which reference TRBV9 and TRBJ1-4 provide the parts outside the CDR3, is DSGVTQTPKHLITATGQRVTLRCSPRSGDLSVYWYQQSLDQGLQFLIQYYNGEERAKGNILERFSAQQFPDLHSELNLSSLELGDSALYFCASSARQGRGKLFFGSGTQLSVL.

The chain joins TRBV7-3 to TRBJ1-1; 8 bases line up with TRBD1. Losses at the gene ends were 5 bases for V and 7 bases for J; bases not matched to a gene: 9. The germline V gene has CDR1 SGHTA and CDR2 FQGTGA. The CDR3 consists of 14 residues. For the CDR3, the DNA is TGTGCCAGCAGCCAGGACAGGGCTTCCGATGAAGCTTTCTTT. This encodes CASSQDRASDEAFF.